Listed below are T cell receptor beta chains from one sample, sequenced in a study of CD8 T cells in Susac syndrome. TCRdb called the immunoSEQ multiplex PCR reads again in MiXCR, with one record for every CDR3 protein. The top ten clones hold roughly 0.2% of a sample with some 130,000 distinct CDR3 sequences, 95% of them seen once. Material: CD8+ T cells from PBMCs. Source of these receptors: a human donor with Susac syndrome. Each CDR3 is given with its conserved first and last residue. The D gene is left open where the match is weak. Clone size is not always given. Where it is, it says once, few, many or a class for expanded clones.

TRBV12-3/TRBV12-4	NA	TRBD1	TRBJ2-7	TGTGCCAGCAGTTTGCGTGACAGGGGATACTCCTACGAGCAGTACTTC	CASSLRDRGYSYEQYF
TRBV12-3/TRBV12-4	NA	TRBD1	TRBJ2-1	TGTGCCAGCAGTCTCGCCGGGACAGACATCGATGAGCAGCTCTTC	CASSLAGTDIDEQLF
TRBV28	NA	NA	TRBJ2-5	TGTGCCAGCAGTGGAGGGAGCGGGACCCAGTACTTC	CASSGGSGTQYF
TRBV29-1	NA	NA	TRBJ1-1	TGCAGCGGAGGGGGGGACACTGAAGCTTTCTTT	CSGGGDTEAFF
TRBV12-3/TRBV12-4	NA	NA	TRBJ2-1	TGTGCCAGCAGTTTATCAGTCGATGAGCAGTTCTTC	CASSLSVDEQFF
TRBV20-1	once	NA	TRBJ1-1	TGCAGTGCTACAGAAGTTGAAGCTTTCTTT	CSATEVEAFF
TRBV12-3/TRBV12-4	NA	NA	TRBJ1-1	TGTGCCAGCAGTTCCTCTTCAGGGGCTGAAGCTTTCTTT	CASSSSSGAEAFF
TRBV12-3/TRBV12-4	NA	NA	TRBJ2-7	TGTGCCAGCGGGGGCAACGAGCAGTACTTC	CASGGNEQYF
TRBV20-1	NA	NA	TRBJ2-5	TGCAGTGCGGACGAGAGCCAAGAGACCCAGTACTTC	CSADESQETQYF
TRBV25-1	NA	NA	TRBJ1-2	TGTGCCAGCAGTGAATACTTTCGCCGGGAGGGGCCTGGTGGCTACACCTTC	CASSEYFRREGPGGYTF